This T cell receptor beta chain was captured in a study of blood T cell repertoires in COVID-19 (dated by TCRdb to 2018 to 2021). Regarding the complete study: Collaborator samples came from the United States, Italy and Spain and covered acute and convalescent phases of COVID-19. Samples came from the ongoing ImmuneRACE study (first 160 participants) plus 1,254 subjects from 6 global collaborators. Deeply sampled blood TCRbeta repertoires from subjects exposed to, actively infected with, or recovered from COVID-19 were included in the dataset. The material from the prospective study consisted of cDNA or gDNA derived from T cells, B-cell-depleted T cells, or PBMCs. Nearly every sample came with metadata listing a de-identified subject ID, COVID-19 status, age in years and sex. Where HLA class I and class II types were available, the types were taken from metadata supplied by the sample provider, not from assay-based typing. The repertoires were made available in a free public database intended to serve as a resource for research on the immune response to SARS-CoV-2. Overall study results and their limits: Clinical and demographic metadata were provided uncurated, with the amount varying by source and participant.

Remarks on this clone: Its specific antigen is unknown. The input lacks base qualities; no much larger clone sits a single base away.

V is clipped by 6 bases and J by 4 bases, and the sequence between their germline boundaries is 9 bases long. CDR1 MNHEY and CDR2 SMNVEV were looked up in the germline V gene (reference sequence). The CDR3 goes from the cysteine to the phenylalanine over 12 residues. Kept here is only the CDR3 DNA, which spans 36 bases and is read in frame from base 1. TCRbeta CDR3 regions were amplified from genomic DNA by means of the immunoSEQ Assay, a bias-controlled multiplex PCR. In the authors' own workflow: The number of nucleated cells in each sample was estimated from the amplification of reference gene primers within the assay. To quantify the absolute abundance of each unique TCRbeta CDR3 rearrangement, sequence reads were collapsed and filtered. For each sample, productive Simpson clonality was calculated by taking the square root of Simpson's diversity index across productive rearrangements. Not all clones reach the TCRdb copy of this immuneACCESS table, which keeps in-frame sequences only. Checked studies attribute under half of the gap to unresolved V genes and leave the rest unexplained. That table is the source of V, J and clone size, and D and trimming were worked out from the DNA. For this sample there are approximately 250,000 clones; about nine tenths appear just once. Around 0.9% of the sample is held by the ten biggest clonotypes.

One collaborating source in Seattle enrolled patients during active infection and followed them longitudinally through the course of disease. The collaborating institutions used their own protocols to collect whole blood in K2EDTA tubes. For TCRbeta analysis, collaborators shipped samples in one of three forms: frozen whole blood, isolated PBMCs, or DNA extracted from either of those sample types. Sequencing used peripheral blood. The V and J segments used are TRBV27 and TRBJ1-1; the D gene is not confidently resolved. The origin of this receptor is a man aged 30 to 45 with COVID-19, enrolled during active disease. The DNA sequence is given as TGTGCCAGCAGCCTCCTTATCACTGAAGCTTTCTTT. This sequence encodes CASSLLITEAFF.